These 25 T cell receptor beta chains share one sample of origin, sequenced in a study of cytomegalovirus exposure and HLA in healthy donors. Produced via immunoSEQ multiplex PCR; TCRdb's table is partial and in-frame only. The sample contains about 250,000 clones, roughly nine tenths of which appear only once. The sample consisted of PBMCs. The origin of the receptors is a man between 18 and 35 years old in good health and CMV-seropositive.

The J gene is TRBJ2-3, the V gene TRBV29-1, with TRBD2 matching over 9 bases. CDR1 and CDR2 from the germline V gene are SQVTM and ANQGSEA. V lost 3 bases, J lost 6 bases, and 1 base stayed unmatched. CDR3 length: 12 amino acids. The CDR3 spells CSVEREGDTQYF. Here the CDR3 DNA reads TGCAGCGTTGAGCGGGAGGGCGATACGCAGTATTTT.

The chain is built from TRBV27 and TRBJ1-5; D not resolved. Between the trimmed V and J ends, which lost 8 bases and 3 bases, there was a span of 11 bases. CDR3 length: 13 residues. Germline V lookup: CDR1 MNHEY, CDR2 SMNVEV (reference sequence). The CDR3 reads CASAYRVNQPQHF. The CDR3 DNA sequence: TGTGCCAGCGCCTACAGAGTCAATCAGCCCCAGCATTTT.

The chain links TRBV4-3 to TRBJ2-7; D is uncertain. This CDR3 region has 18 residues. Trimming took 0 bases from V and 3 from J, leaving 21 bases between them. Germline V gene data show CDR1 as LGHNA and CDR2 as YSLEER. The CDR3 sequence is CASSQDYPQETVLYEQYF. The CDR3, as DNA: TGCGCCAGCAGCCAAGATTATCCACAAGAAACTGTCCTCTACGAGCAGTACTTC.

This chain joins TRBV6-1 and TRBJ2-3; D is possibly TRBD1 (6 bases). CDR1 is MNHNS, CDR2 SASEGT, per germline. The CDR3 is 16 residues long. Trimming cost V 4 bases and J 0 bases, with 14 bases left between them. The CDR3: CASSVGQSRSTDTQYF. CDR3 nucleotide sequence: TGTGCCAGCAGTGTTGGACAGTCAAGAAGCACAGATACGCAGTATTTT.

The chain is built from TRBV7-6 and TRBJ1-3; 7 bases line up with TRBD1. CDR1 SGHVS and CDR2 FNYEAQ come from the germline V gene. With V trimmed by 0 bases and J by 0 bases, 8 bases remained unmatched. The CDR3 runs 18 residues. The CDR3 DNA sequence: TGTGCCAGCAGCTTAGCTTGGGACAGCTCAATCTCTGGAAACACCATATATTTT. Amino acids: CASSLAWDSSISGNTIYF. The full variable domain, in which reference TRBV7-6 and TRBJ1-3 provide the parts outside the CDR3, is GAGVSQSPRYKVTKRGQDVALRCDPISGHVSLYWYRQALGQGPEFLTYFNYEAQQDKSGLPNDRFSAERPEGSISTLTIQRTEQRDSAMYRCASSLAWDSSISGNTIYFGEGSWLTVV.

The CDR3 reads CASSPGLSGYEQYF. As DNA, the CDR3 is TGTGCCAGTAGTCCCGGACTAAGCGGATACGAGCAGTACTTC. The chain uses TRBV19 and TRBJ2-7; D is possibly TRBD2 (6 bases). The V gene's germline CDR1 is LNHDA and CDR2 SQIVND (reference sequence). V was shortened by 5 bases and J by 4 bases, with 15 bases between the two germline ends. There are 14 residues in the CDR3.

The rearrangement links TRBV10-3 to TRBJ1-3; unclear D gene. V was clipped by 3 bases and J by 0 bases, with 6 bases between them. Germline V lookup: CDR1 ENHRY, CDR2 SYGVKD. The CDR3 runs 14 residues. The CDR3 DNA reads TGTGCCATCAGTGAAGGATTCTCTGGAAACACCATATATTTT. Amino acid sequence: CAISEGFSGNTIYF.

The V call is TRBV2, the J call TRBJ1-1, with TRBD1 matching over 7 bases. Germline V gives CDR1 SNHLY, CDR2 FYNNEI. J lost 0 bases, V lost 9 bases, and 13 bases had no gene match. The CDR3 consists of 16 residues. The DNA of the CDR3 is TGTGCCAGTAGAGTCCAGAGGGACAGTTTGAACACTGAAGCTTTCTTT. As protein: CASRVQRDSLNTEAFF.

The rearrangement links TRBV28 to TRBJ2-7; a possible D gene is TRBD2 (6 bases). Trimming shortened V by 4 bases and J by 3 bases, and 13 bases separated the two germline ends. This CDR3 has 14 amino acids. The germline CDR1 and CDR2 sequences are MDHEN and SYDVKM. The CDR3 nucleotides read TGTGCCAGCAGTTCGCGACTGGGGGGCTACGAGCAGTACTTC. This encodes CASSSRLGGYEQYF.

The DNA of the CDR3 is TGTGCCACCAGCAGAGGTGGACTAGCGGGAGAAGTCGAGCAGTACTTC. As protein: CATSRGGLAGEVEQYF. J is TRBJ2-7 and V is TRBV15, with 13 bases identical to TRBD2. Germline V gene lookup returns CDR1 LNHNV and CDR2 YYDKDF (reference sequence). The CDR3 consists of 16 residues. V gave up 1 base and J gave up 6 bases; unmatched junction bases: 6.

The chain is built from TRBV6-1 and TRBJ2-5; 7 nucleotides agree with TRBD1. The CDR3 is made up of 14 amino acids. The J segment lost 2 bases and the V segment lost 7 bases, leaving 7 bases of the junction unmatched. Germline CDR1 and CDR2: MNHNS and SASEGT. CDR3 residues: CASNPGQLQETQYF. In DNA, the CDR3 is TGTGCCAGCAATCCGGGACAGTTACAAGAGACCCAGTACTTC.

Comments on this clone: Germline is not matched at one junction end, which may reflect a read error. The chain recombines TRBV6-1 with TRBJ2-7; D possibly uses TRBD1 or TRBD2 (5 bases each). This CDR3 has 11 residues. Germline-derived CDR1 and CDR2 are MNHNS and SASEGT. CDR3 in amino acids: CASSEIGDPNF. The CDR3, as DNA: TGTGCCAGCAGTGAAATTGGGGACCCAAACTTC.

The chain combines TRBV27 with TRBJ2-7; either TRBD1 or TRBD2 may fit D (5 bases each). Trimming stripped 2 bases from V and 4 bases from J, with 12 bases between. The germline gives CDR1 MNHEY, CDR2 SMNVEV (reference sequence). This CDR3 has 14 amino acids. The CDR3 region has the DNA TGTGCCAGCAGTTTAACCCCAGGGACGTACGAGCAGTACTTC. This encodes CASSLTPGTYEQYF.

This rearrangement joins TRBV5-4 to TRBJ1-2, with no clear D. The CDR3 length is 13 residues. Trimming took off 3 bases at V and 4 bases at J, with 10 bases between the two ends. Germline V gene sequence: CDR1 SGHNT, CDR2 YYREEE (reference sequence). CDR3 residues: CASSSPGTYGYTF. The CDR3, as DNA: TGTGCCAGCAGCTCCCCTGGCACCTATGGCTACACCTTC.

The CDR3 loop reads CASSVPGGNEQYF. In DNA form, the CDR3 reads TGTGCCAGCAGTGTCCCGGGAGGGAACGAGCAGTACTTC. The chain combines TRBV6-6 with TRBJ2-7; TRBD2 matches 8 bases. CDR1 and CDR2 (germline): MNHNY, SVGAGI (reference sequence). This CDR3 has 13 residues. Trimming cost V 5 bases and J 5 bases; bases outside gene matches: 5.

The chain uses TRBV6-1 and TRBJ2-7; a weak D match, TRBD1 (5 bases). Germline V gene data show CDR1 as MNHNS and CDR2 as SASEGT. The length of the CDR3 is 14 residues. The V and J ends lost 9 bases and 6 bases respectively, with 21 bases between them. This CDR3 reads CASGLGQVKGEQYF. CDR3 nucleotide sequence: TGTGCCAGTGGCCTTGGACAAGTCAAGGGCGAGCAGTACTTC.

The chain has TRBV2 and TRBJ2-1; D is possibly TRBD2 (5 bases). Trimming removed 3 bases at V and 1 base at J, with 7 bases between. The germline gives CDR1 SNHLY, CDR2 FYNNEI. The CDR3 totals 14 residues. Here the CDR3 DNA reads TGTGCCAGCAGTGAGGACTGGTCCTACAATGAGCAGTTCTTC. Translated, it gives CASSEDWSYNEQFF.

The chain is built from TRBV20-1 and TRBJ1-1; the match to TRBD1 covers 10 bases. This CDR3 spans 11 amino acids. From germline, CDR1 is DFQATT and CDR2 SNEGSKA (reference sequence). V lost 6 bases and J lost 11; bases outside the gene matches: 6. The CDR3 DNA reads TGCAGTGCGAGGGACAGGGGTATGGCTTTCTTT. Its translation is CSARDRGMAFF.

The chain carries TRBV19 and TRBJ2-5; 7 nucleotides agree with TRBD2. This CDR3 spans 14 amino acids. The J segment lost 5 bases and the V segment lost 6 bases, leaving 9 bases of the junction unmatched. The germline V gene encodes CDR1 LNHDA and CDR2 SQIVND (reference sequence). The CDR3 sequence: CASRNIAGWETQYF. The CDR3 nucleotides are TGTGCCAGTAGGAATATAGCGGGTTGGGAGACCCAGTACTTC.

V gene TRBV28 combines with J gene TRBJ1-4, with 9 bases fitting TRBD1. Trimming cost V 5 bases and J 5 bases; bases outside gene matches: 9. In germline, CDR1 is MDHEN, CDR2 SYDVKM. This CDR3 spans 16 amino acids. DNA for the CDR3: TGTGCCAGCAGTCGAATCTTTGGGACAGGGAATGAAAAACTGTTTTTT. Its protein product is CASSRIFGTGNEKLFF.

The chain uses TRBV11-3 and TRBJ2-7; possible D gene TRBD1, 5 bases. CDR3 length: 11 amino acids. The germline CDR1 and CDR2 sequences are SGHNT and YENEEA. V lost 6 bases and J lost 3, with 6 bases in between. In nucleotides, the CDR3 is TGTGCCAGCAGTGACAGCTACGAGCAGTACTTC. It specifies CASSDSYEQYF.

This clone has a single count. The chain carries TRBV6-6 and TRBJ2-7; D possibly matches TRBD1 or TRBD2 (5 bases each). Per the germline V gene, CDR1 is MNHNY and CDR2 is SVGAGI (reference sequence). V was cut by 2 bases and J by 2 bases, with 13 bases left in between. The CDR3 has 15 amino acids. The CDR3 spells CASSYTGTDAYEQYF. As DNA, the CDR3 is TGTGCCAGCAGTTACACCGGGACGGACGCCTACGAGCAGTACTTC.

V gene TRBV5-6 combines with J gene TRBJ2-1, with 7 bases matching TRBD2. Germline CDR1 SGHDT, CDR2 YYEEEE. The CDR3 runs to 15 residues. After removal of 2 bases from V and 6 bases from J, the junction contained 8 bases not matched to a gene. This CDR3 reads CASSLRGSNLNEQFF. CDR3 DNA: TGTGCCAGCAGCTTACGCGGGAGTAATCTCAATGAGCAGTTCTTC.

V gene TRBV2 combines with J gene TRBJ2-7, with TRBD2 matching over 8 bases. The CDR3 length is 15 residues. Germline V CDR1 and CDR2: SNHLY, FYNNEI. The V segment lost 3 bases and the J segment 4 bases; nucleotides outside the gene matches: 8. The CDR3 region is CASSETGLASYEQYF. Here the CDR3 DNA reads TGTGCCAGCAGTGAGACAGGACTAGCCTCTTACGAGCAGTACTTC. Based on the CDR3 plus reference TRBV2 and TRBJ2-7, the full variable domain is EPEVTQTPSHQVTQMGQEVILRCVPISNHLYFYWYRQILGQKVEFLVSFYNNEISEKSEIFDDQFSVERPDGSNFTLKIRSTKLEDSAMYFCASSETGLASYEQYFGPGTRLTVT.

CDR3 coding DNA: TGTGCCAGCACCTCGATCGACACAGATACGCAGTATTTT. This gives the protein CASTSIDTDTQYF. The rearrangement links TRBV27 to TRBJ2-3; D is ambiguous. The V end lost 7 bases, the J end lost 2 bases, and 10 bases lay between the germline ends. CDR3 length: 13 amino acids. In germline, CDR1 is MNHEY, CDR2 SMNVEV (reference sequence).